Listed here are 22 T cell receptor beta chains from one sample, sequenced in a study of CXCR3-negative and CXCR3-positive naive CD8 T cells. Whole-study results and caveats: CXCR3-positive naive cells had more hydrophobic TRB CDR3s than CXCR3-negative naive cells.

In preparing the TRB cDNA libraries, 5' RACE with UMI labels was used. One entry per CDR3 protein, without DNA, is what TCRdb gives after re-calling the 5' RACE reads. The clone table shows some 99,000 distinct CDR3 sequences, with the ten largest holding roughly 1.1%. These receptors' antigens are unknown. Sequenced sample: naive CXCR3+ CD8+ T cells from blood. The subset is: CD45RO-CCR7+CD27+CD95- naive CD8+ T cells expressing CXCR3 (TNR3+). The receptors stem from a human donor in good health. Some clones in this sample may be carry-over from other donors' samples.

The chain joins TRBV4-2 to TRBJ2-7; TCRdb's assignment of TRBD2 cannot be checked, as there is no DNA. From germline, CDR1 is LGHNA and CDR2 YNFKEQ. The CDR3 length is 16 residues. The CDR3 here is CASSQDGSGGAYEQYF.

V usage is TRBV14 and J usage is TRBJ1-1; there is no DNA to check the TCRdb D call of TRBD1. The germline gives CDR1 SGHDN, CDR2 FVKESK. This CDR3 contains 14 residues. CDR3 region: CASSQHRENTEAFF.

The CDR3 reads CASSLRWGVNQPQHF. The chain has TRBV7-6 and TRBJ1-5. The CDR3 totals 15 residues. Germline V gene sequence: CDR1 SGHVS, CDR2 FNYEAQ.

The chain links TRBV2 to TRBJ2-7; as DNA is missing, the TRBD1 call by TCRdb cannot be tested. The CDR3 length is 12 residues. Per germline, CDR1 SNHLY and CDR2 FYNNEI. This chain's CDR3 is CASRDTNYEQYF.

CDR3 region: CASTGDANYGYTF. The rearrangement joins TRBV5-1 to TRBJ1-2; TCRdb's assignment of TRBD1 cannot be checked, as there is no DNA. The CDR3 consists of 13 residues. Germline values: CDR1 SGHRS, CDR2 YFSETQ.

CDR3 sequence reads: CASSEGGAGIYNEQFF. V gene TRBV2 combines with J gene TRBJ2-1; TCRdb reports TRBD1, a call that lacks DNA to check it against. CDR1 and CDR2 (germline): SNHLY, FYNNEI. The CDR3 is 16 amino acids.

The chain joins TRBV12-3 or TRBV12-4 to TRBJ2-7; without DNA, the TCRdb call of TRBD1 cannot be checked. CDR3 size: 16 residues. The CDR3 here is CASSATGTGVDYKQYF.

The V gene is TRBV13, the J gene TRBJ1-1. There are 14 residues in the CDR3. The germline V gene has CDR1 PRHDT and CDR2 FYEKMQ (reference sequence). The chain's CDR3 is CASSSRTVNTEAFF.

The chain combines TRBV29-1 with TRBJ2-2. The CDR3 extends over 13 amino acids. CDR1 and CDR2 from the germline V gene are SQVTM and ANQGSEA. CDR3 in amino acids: CSVDGLYTGELFF.

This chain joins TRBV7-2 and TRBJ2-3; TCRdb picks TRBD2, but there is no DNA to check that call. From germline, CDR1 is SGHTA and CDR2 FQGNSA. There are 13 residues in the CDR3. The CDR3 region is CASRLGGTDTQYF. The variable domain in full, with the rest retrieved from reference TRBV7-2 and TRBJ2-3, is GAGVSQSPSNKVTEKGKDVELRCDPISGHTALYWYRQSLGQGLEFLIYFQGNSAPDKSGLPSDRFSAERTGGSVSTLTIQRTQQEDSAVYLCASRLGGTDTQYFGPGTRLTVL.

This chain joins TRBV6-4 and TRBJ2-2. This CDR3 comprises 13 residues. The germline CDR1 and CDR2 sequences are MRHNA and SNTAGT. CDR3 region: CASSEVGTGELFF.

The CDR3 is CATSRDQDRGLSGTGELFF. The V call is TRBV15, the J call TRBJ2-2; without DNA, the TCRdb call of TRBD1 cannot be checked. The CDR3 sequence is 19 residues long. Looked up from germline, CDR1 is LNHNV and CDR2 is YYDKDF (reference sequence).

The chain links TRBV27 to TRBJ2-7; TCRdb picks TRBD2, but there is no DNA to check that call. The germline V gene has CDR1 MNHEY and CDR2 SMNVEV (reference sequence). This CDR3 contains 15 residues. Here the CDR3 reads CASSSSGGDSYEQYF.

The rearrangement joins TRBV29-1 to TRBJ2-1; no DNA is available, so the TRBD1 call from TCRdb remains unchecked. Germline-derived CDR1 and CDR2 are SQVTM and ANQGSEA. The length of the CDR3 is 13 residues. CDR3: CSVDPLASYEQFF.

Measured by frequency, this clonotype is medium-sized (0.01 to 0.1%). CDR3 region: CSARLGDVEQFF. The chain recombines TRBV20-1 with TRBJ2-1; the D call of TRBD1 rests on TCRdb alone, since no DNA is present to check it. Germline V CDR1 and CDR2: DFQATT, SNEGSKA (reference sequence). The CDR3 has 12 amino acids.

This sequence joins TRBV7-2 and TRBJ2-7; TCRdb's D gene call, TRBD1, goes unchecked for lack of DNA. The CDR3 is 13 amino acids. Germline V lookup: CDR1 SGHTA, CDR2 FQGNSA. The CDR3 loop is CASTPGRTYEQYF.

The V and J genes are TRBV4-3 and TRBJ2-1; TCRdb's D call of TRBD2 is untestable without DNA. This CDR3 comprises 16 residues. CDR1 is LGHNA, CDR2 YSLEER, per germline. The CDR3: CASSQGPSGSYNEQFF.

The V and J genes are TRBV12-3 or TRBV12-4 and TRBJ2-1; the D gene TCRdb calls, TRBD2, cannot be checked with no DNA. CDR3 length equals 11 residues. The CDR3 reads CATRYGNEQFF.

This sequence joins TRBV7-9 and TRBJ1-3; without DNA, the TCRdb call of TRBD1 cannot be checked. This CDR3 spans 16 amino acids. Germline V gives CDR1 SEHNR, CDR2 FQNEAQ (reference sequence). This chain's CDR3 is CASSRPGGSSGNTIYF.

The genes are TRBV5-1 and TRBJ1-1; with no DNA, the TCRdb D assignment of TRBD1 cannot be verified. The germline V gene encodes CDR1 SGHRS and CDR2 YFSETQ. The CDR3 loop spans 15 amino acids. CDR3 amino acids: CASSWKTGISTEAFF.

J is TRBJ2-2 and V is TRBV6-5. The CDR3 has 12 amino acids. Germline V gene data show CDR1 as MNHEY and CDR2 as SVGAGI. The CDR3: CASRDGAGELFF.

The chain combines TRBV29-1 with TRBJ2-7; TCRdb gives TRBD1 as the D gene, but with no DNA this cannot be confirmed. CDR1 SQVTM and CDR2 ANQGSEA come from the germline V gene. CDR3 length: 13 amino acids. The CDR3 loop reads CSARDRSSYEQYF.